This record covers a single T cell receptor (beta chain). What it recognizes is unknown. As for time point: week 23, last vaccination. The study gave 300 ug of mutant IDH1 20-mer peptide per vaccine dose, with topical imiquimod. The source of the sample is a study of a mutant IDH1 vaccine in newly diagnosed glioma. In the study overall: Patients got radiotherapy, temozolomide, or both beforehand, and most got both.

Repertoires were generated with immunoSEQ multiplex PCR, while TCRdb's copy carries only in-frame clones and drops some. The sample holds about 38,000 clones, 81% seen once. Germline values: CDR1 MNHNY, CDR2 SVGAGI (reference sequence). The CDR3 sequence is 14 residues long. V was cut by 5 bases and J by 2 bases, with 12 bases left in between. This clonotype was obtained from a man in his forties or fifties with glioma. The source was PBMCs, collected from a glioma patient whose treatment included an IDH1 peptide vaccine. The J gene is TRBJ1-2, the V gene TRBV6-6; maybe TRBD1 (5 bases). The CDR3 reads CASSLPDRNYGYTF. In DNA, the CDR3 is TGTGCCAGCAGTCTTCCCGACAGAAACTATGGCTACACCTTC.